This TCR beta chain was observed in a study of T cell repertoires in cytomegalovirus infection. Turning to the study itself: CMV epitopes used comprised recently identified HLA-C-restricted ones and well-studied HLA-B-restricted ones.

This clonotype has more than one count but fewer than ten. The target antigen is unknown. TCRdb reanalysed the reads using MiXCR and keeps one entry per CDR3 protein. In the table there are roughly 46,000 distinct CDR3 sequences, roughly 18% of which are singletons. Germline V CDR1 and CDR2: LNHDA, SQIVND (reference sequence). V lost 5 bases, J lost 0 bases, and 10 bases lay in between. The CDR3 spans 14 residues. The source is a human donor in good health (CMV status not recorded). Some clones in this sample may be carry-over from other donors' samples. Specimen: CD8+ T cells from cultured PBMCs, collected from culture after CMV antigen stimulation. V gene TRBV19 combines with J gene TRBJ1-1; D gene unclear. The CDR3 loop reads CASSDWGLNTEAFF. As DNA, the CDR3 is TGTGCCAGTAGTGATTGGGGTTTGAACACTGAAGCTTTCTTT.